This TCR beta chain was found in a study of T cells in Graves' hyperthyroidism and ophthalmopathy. Study observations and caveats: Blood shared most expanded thyroid clonotypes above 0.001. Ophthalmopathy could be told apart from stable hyperthyroidism with a 13 V-J model.

Participants, patients aged 18 to 65, had newly diagnosed hyperthyroidism with a duration under 2 months. Exclusion of a patient resulted from uncontrolled infection, other autoimmune disease, pregnancy or lactation. This clonotype was detected only a few times. What it recognizes is unknown. Amplification of TCR beta CDR3 regions was performed using RNA transcripts as template. First-round RT-PCR of the TCR CDR3 relied on the HTBI primer set. A single record per CDR3 protein comes from TCRdb applying MiXCR to the multiplex PCR reads. Of about 130,000 distinct CDR3 sequences in the sample, about 20% were seen once. This CDR3 spans 16 amino acids. V was pared by 1 base and J by 7 bases, with 21 bases between. The germline V gene has CDR1 GTSNPN and CDR2 SVGIG (reference sequence).

The chain carries TRBV30 and TRBJ2-3, with D perhaps matching TRBD1 or TRBD2 (7 bases each). Input material: blood. The TCR comes from a woman in her 50s with Graves' hyperthyroidism that later progressed to Graves' ophthalmopathy. The chain's CDR3 is CAWSGEGAGEAHTQYF. CDR3 in DNA: TGTGCCTGGAGTGGGGAGGGGGCGGGAGAGGCTCATACGCAGTATTTT.